This TCR beta chain appears in the sequencing data of a study of shared clonotypes between healthy human individuals. Splitting of each subset's genomic DNA was done evenly across several immunoSEQ plates. The table came from immunoSEQ multiplex PCR; TCRdb's copy has only in-frame clones and leaves some out. The sample shows 1.5 million to 2.5 million clones, around 96% of them seen only once. Cells designated naive CD8 were CD45RO-negative and were positively selected for CCR7, with terminally differentiated effector memory CD45RA+ cells excluded. The donor cohort consisted entirely of Caucasian adults residing in Nashville, Tennessee. The source of this sequence is a man aged 18-30 years in good health. Specimen: naive CD8+ T cells sorted from blood.

The CDR3 DNA follows: TGCGCCAGCAGCCCCGGGACAGTTGGAAACACCATATATTTT. This codes for CASSPGTVGNTIYF. The chain couples TRBV4-1 to TRBJ1-3; TRBD1 aligns across 7 bases. CDR1 is MGHRA, CDR2 YSYEKL, per germline. Trimming took 4 bases from V and 3 from J; bases not matched to a gene: 3. The CDR3 runs 14 residues.